A selection of T cell receptor beta chains follows, all from one sample in a study of CD8 T cells in ankylosing spondylitis. In TCRdb, the 5' RACE reads were re-called with MiXCR into one record per CDR3 protein. The table shows approximately 400,000 distinct CDR3 sequences, with approximately 26% occurring only once. The source material was blood, either unsorted or a sorted T cell fraction (not recorded which). These receptors were collected from a male donor with ankylosing spondylitis. CDR3s include the opening cysteine and the closing phenylalanine or tryptophan. The order of the fields is clone size, CDR3 length, D gene, V gene, J gene, CDR3 protein, CDR3 DNA. A D gene is named only where the DNA matches it firmly. The listing skips clone size in some rows; elsewhere it reads once, few, many or a size class.

few	16	.	TRBV5-1	TRBJ2-7	CASSLAGQGRTYEQYF	TGCGCCAGCAGCTTGGCGGGCCAGGGGCGAACCTACGAGCAGTACTTC
few	15	TRBD2	TRBV5-1	TRBJ2-7	CASSLELAVYYEQYF	TGCGCCAGCAGCTTGGAACTAGCGGTCTACTACGAGCAGTACTTC
few	16	.	TRBV5-1	TRBJ1-6	CASSPGLGPGNSPLHF	TGCGCCAGCAGCCCGGGCCTAGGACCGGGTAATTCACCCCTCCACTTT
few	14	TRBD1	TRBV4-1	TRBJ1-1	CASSRQGEVTEAFF	TGCGCCAGCAGCCGACAGGGGGAGGTCACTGAAGCTTTCTTT
once	13	.	TRBV4-2	TRBJ2-1	CASSPILENEQFF	TGTGCCAGCAGCCCTATTTTAGAGAATGAGCAGTTCTTC
few	15	.	TRBV6-2/TRBV6-3	TRBJ1-5	CASSRVGDAIQPQHF	TGTGCCAGCAGTCGGGTCGGGGACGCCATTCAGCCCCAGCATTTT
.	13	.	TRBV20-1	TRBJ1-1	CSARGRVGTEAFF	TGCAGTGCTAGAGGCAGGGTGGGGACTGAAGCTTTCTTT
.	14	.	TRBV7-9	TRBJ1-4	CASSFWGANEKLFF	TGTGCCAGCAGCTTTTGGGGAGCTAATGAAAAACTGTTTTTT
many	12	TRBD2	TRBV20-1	TRBJ2-5	CSARTSSETQYF	TGCAGTGCTCGGACTAGCTCAGAGACCCAGTACTTC
.	14	.	TRBV6-4	TRBJ2-1	CASKRDLSYNEQFF	TGTGCCAGCAAGAGGGATTTGAGCTACAATGAGCAGTTCTTC
few	16	TRBD2	TRBV2	TRBJ2-1	CASREGTSGGYNEQFF	TGTGCCAGCAGGGAAGGGACTAGCGGAGGATACAATGAGCAGTTCTTC
few	14	.	TRBV11-2	TRBJ2-1	CASSNTKGGNEQFF	TGTGCCAGCAGCAACACAAAGGGAGGCAATGAGCAGTTCTTC
few	17	TRBD2	TRBV9	TRBJ2-1	CASSVTLAGGKNNEQFF	TGTGCCAGCAGCGTAACCTTAGCGGGAGGGAAAAACAATGAGCAGTTCTTC
.	13	TRBD2	TRBV20-1	TRBJ2-7	CSVILTSDYEQYF	TGCAGTGTCATTCTGACTAGCGACTACGAGCAGTACTTC
.	14	TRBD2	TRBV19	TRBJ2-5	CASSIGSGSETQYF	TGTGCCAGTAGTATTGGTAGCGGGAGTGAGACCCAGTACTTC
.	15	.	TRBV3-1	TRBJ1-4	CASSPSGTLGEKLFF	TGTGCCAGCAGCCCCAGCGGGACCCTGGGGGAAAAACTGTTTTTT
few	15	TRBD2	TRBV2	TRBJ2-5	CASSEGLAAGETQYF	TGTGCCAGCAGTGAAGGGCTAGCGGCGGGGGAGACCCAGTACTTC